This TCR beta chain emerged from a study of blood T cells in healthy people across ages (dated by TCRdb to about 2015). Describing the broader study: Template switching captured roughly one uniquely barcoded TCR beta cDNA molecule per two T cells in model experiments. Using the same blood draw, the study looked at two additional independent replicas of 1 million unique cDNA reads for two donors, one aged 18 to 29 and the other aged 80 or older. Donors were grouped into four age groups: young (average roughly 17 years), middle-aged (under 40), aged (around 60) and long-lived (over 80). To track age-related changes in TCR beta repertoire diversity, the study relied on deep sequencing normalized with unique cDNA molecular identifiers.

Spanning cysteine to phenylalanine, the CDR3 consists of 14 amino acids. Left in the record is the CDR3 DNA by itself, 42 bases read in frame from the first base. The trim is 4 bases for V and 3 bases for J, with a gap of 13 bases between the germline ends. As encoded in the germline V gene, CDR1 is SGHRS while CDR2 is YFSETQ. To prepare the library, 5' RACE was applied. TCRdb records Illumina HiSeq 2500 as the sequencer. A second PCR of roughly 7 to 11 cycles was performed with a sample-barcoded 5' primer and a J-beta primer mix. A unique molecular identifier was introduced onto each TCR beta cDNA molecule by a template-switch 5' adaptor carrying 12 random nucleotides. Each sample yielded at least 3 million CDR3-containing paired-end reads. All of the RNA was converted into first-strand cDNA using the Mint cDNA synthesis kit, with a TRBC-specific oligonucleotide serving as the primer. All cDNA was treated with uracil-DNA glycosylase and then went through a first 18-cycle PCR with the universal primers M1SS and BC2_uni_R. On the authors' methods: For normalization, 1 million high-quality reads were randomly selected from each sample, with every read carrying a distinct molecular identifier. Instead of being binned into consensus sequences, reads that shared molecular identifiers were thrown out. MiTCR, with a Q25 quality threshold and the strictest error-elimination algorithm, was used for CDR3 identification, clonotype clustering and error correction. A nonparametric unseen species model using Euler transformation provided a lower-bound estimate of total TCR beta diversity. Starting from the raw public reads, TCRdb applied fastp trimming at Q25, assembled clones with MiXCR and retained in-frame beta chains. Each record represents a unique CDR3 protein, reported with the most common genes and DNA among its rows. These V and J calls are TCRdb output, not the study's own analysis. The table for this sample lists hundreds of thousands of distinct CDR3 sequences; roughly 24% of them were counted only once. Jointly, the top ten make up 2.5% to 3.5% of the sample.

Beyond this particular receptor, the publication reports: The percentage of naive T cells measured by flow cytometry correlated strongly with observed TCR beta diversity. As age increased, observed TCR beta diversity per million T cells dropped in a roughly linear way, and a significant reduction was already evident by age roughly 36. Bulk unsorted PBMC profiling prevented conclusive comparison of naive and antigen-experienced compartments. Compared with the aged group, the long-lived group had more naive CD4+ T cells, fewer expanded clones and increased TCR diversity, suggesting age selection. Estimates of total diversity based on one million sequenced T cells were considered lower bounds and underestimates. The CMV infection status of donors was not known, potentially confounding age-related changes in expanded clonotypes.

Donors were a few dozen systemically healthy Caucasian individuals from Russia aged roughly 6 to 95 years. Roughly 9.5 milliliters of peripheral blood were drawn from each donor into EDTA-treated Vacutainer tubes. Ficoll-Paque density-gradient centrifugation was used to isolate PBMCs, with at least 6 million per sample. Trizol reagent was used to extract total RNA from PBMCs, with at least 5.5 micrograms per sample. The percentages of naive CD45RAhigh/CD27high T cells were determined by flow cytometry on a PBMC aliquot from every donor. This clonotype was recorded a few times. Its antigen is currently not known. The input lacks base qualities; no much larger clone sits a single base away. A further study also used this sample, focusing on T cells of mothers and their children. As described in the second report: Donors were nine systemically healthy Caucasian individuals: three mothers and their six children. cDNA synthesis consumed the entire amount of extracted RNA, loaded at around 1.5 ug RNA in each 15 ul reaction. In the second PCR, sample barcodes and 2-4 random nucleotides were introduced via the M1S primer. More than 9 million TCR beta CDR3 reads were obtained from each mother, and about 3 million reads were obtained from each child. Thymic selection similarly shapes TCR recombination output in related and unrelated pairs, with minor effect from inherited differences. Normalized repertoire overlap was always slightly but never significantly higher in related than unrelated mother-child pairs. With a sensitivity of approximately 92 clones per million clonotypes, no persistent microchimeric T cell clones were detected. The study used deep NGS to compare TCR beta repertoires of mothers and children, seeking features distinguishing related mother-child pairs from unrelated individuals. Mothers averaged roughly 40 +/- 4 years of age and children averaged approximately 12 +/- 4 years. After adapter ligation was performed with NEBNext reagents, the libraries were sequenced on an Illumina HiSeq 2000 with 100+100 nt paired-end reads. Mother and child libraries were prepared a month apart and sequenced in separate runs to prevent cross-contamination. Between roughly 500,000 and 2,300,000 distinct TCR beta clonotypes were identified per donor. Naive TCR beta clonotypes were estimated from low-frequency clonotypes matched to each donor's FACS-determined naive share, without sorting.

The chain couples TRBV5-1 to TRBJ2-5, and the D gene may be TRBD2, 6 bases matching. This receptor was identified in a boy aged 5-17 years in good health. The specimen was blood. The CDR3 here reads CASSRLSGEETQYF. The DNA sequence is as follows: TGCGCCAGCAGCCGCTTATCGGGGGAAGAGACCCAGTACTTC.